This T cell receptor (beta chain) was retrieved from a study of blood T cell repertoires in COVID-19. Study background: Samples of COVID-19 (acute and convalescent) were obtained from the United States, Italy and Spain.

V lost 8 bases and J lost 11; bases outside the gene matches: 9. The CDR3 has 12 amino acids. Authors' processing steps: By means of reference gene primer amplification, nucleated cell counts were estimated. The table came from immunoSEQ multiplex PCR; TCRdb's copy has only in-frame clones and leaves some out. From that table come the V and J calls and clone size; the DNA was used to work out D and trimming. The sample has 200,000 to 250,000 clones, 88% seen once. The chain uses TRBV12-3 or TRBV12-4 and TRBJ1-1; 9 bases are shared with TRBD1. The sequence came from a woman in her sixties or seventies with acute or convalescent COVID-19. Sequencing was performed on peripheral blood. DNA of the CDR3: TGTGCCAGCGTTAAGGACAGGGGTGAGGCTTTCTTT. This translates into CASVKDRGEAFF.